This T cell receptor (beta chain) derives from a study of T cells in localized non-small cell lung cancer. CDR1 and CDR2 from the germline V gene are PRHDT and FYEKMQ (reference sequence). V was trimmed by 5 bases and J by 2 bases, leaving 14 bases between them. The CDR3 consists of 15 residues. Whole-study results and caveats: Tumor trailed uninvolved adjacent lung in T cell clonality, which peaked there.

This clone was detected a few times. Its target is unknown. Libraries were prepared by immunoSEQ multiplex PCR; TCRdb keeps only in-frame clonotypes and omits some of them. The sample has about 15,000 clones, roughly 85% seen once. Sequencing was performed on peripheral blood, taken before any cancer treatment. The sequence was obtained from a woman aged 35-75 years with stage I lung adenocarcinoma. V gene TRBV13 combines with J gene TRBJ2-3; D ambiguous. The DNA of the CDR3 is TGTGCCAGCAGCCTACTTCAGGCCTCCACAGATACGCAGTATTTT. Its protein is CASSLLQASTDTQYF.